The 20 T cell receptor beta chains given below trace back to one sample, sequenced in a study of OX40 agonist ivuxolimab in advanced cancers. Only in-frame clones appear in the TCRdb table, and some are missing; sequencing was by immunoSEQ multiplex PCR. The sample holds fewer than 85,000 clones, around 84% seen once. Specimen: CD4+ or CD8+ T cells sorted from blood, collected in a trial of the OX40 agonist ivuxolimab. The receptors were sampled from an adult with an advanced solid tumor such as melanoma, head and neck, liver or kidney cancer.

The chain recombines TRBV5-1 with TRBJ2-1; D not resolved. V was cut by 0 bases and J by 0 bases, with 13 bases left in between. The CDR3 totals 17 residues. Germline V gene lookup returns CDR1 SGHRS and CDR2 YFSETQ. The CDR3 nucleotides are TGCGCCAGCAGCTTGGCCGGCGCGTTTAGCTCCTACAATGAGCAGTTCTTC. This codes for CASSLAGAFSSYNEQFF.

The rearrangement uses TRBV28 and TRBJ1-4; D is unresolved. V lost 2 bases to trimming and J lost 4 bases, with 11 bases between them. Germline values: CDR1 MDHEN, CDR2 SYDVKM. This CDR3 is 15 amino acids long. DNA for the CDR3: TGTGCCAGCAGTTTAAATGGGCAGAATAATGAAAAACTGTTTTTT. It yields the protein CASSLNGQNNEKLFF.

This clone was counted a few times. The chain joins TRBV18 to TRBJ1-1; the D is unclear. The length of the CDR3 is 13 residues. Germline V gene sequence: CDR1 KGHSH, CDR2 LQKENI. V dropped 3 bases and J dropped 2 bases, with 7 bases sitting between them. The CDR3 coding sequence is TGTGCCAGCTCACCCACAACCAACACTGAAGCTTTCTTT. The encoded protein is CASSPTTNTEAFF.

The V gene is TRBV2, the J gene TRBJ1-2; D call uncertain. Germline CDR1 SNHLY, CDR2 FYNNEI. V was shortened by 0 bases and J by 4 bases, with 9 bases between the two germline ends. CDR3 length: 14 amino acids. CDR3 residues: CASSEATVTYGYTF. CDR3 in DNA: TGTGCCAGCAGTGAAGCGACGGTTACCTATGGCTACACCTTC. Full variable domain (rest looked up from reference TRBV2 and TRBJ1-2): EPEVTQTPSHQVTQMGQEVILRCVPISNHLYFYWYRQILGQKVEFLVSFYNNEISEKSEIFDDQFSVERPDGSNFTLKIRSTKLEDSAMYFCASSEATVTYGYTFGSGTRLTVV.

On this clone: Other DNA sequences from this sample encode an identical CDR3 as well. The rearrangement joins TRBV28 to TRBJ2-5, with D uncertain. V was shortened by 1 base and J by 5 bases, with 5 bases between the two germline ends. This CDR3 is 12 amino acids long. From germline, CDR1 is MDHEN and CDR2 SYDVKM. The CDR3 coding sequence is TGTGCCAGCAGTTTATCGAGGGAGACCCAGTACTTC. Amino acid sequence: CASSLSRETQYF.

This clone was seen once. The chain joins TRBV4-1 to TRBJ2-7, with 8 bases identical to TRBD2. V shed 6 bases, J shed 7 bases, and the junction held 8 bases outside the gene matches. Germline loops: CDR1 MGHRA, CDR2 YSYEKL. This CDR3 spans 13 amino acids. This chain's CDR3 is CASRPGLAGEQYF. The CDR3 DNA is TGCGCCAGCAGGCCAGGACTAGCAGGGGAGCAGTACTTC.

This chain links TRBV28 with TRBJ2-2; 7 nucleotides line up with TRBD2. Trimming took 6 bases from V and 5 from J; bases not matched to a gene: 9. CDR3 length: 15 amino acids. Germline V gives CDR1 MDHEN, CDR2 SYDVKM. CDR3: CASRSSSGRTGELFF. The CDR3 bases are TGTGCCAGCAGATCGTCTAGCGGAAGGACCGGGGAGCTGTTTTTT. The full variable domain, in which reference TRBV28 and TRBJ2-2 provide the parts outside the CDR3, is DVKVTQSSRYLVKRTGEKVFLECVQDMDHENMFWYRQDPGLGLRLIYFSYDVKMKEKGDIPEGYSVSREKKERFSLILESASTNQTSMYLCASRSSSGRTGELFFGEGSRLTVL.

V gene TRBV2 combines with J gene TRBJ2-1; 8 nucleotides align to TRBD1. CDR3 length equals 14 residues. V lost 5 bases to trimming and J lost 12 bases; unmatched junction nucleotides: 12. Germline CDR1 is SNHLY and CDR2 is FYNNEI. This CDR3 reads CASSYGTGGVGQFF. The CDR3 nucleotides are TGTGCCAGCAGTTACGGGACAGGCGGGGTAGGGCAGTTCTTC.

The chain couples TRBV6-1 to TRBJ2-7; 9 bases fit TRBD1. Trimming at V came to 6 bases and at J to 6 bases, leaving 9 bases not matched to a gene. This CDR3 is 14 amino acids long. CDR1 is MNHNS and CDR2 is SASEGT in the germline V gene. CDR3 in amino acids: CASRGAGTGPEQYF. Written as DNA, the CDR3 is TGTGCCAGCAGAGGCGCCGGGACAGGGCCCGAGCAGTACTTC.

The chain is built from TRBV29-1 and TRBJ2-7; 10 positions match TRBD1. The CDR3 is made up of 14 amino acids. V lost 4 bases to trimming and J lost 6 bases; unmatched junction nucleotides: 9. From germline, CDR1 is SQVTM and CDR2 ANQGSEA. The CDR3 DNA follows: TGCAGCGTTGTACCGGGACAGGGGTTTGGCGAGCAGTACTTC. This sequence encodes CSVVPGQGFGEQYF.

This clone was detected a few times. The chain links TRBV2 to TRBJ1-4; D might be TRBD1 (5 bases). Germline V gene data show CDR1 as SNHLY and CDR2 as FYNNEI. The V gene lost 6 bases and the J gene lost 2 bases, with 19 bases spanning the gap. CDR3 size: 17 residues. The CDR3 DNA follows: TGTGCCAGCAGGGGGCCAAGGGTCGGGCTTACTAATGAAAAACTGTTTTTT. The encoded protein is CASRGPRVGLTNEKLFF.

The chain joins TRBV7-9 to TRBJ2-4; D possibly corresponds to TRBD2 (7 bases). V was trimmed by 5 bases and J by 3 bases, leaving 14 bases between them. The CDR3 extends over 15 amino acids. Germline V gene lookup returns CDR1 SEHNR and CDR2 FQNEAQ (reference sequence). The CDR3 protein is CASSPEGGGKNIQYF. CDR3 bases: TGTGCCAGCAGCCCAGAGGGGGGGGGCAAAAACATTCAGTACTTC.

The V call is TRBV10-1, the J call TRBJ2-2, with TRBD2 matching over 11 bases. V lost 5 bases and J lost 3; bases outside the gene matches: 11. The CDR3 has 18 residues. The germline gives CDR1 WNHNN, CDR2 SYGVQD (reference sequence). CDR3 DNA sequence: TGCGCCAGCAGTAACCAACCATTAGCGGGAGGGTACACCGGGGAGCTGTTTTTT. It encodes CASSNQPLAGGYTGELFF.

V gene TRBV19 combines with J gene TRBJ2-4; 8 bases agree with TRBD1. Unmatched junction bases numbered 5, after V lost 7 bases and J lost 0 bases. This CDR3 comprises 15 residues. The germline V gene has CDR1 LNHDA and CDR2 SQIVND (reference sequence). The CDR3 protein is CASIRQGIAKNIQYF. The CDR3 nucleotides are TGTGCCAGTATTAGACAGGGGATAGCCAAAAACATTCAGTACTTC.

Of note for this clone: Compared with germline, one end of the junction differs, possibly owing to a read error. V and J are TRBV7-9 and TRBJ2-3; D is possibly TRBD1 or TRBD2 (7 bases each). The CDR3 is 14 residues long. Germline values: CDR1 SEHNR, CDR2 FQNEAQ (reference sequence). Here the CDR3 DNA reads TGTGCCAGCACCCAGGGGGGGGGCACCGATACGCAGTATTTT. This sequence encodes CASTQGGGTDTQYF.

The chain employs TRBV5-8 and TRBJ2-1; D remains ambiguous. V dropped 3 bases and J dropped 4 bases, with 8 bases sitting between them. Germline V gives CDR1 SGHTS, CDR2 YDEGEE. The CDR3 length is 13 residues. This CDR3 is CASSYRPYNEQFF. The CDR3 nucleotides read TGTGCCAGCAGCTACCGGCCGTACAATGAGCAGTTCTTC.

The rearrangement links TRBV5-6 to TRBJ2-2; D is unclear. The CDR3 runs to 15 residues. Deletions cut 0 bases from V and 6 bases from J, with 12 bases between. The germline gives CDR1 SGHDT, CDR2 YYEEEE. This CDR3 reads CASSLVRFNPGELFF. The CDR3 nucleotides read TGTGCCAGCAGCTTGGTTCGGTTCAACCCCGGGGAGCTGTTTTTT.

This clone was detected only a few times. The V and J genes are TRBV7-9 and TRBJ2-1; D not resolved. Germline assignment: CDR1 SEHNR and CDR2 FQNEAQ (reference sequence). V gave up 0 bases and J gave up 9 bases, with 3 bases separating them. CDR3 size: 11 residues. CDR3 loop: CASSLAGEQFF. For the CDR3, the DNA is TGTGCCAGCAGCTTAGCGGGTGAGCAGTTCTTC. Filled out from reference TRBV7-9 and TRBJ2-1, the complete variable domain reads DTGVSQNPRHKITKRGQNVTFRCDPISEHNRLYWYRQTLGQGPEFLTYFQNEAQLEKSRLLSDRFSAERPKGSFSTLEIQRTEQGDSAMYLCASSLAGEQFFGPGTRLTVL.

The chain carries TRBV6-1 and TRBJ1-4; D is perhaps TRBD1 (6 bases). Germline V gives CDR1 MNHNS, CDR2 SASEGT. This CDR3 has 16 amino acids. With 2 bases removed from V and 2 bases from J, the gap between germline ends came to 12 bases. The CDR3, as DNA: TGTGCCAGCAGTGAAAGGGGGGCAGGGACTAATGAAAAACTGTTTTTT. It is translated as CASSERGAGTNEKLFF.

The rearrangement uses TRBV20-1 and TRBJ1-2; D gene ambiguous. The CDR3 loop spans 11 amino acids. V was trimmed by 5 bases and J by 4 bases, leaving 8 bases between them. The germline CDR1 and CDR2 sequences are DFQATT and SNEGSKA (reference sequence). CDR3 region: CSAPPSYGYTF. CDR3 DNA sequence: TGCAGTGCTCCCCCGTCCTATGGCTACACCTTC.